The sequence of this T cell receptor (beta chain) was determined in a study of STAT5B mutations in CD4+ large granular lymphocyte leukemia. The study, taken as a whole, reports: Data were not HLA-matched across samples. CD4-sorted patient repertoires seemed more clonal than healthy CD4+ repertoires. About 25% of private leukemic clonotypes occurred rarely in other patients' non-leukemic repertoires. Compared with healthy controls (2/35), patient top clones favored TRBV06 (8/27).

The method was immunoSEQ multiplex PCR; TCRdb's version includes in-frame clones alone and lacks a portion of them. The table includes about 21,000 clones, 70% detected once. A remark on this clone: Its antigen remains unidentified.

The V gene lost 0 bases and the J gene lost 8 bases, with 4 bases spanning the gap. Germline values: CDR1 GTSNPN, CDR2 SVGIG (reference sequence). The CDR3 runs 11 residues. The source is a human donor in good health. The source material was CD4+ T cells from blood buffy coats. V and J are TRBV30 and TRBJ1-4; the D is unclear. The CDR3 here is CAWSVGEKLFF. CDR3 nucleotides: TGTGCCTGGAGTGTAGGGGAAAAACTGTTTTTT.